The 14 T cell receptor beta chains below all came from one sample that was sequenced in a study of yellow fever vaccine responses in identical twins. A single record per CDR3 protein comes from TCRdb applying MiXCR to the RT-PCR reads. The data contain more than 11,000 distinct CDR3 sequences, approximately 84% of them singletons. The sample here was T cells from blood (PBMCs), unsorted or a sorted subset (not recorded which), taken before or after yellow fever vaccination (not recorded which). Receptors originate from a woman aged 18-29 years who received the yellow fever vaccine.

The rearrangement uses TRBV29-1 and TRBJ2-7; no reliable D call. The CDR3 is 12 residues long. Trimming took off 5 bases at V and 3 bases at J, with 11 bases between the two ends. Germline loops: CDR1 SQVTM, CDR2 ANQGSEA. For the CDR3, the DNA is TGCAGCGTTAGGTACACCTTCTACGAGCAGTACTTC. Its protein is CSVRYTFYEQYF.

CDR3 nucleotide sequence: TGTGCCAGCACTCCGAGGGGCGGATCCTACGAGCAGTACTTC. This sequence encodes CASTPRGGSYEQYF. The genes are TRBV6-1 and TRBJ2-7; perhaps D is TRBD1 or TRBD2 (5 bases each). The CDR3 consists of 14 residues. Per the germline V gene, CDR1 is MNHNS and CDR2 is SASEGT. V was clipped by 7 bases and J by 1 base, with 14 bases between them.

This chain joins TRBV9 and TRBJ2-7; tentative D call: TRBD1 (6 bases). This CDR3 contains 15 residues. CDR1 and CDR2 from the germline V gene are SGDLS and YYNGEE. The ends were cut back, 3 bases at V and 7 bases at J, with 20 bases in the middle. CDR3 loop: CASSAPGTRVREQYF. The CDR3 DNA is TGTGCCAGCAGCGCCCCCGGGACACGGGTGAGGGAGCAGTACTTC.

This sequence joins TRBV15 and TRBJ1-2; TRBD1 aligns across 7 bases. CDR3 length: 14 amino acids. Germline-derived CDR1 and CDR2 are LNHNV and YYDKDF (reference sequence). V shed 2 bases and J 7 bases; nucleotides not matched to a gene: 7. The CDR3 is CATSRIRQGSGYTF. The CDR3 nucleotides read TGTGCCACCAGCAGAATAAGACAGGGAAGTGGCTACACCTTC.

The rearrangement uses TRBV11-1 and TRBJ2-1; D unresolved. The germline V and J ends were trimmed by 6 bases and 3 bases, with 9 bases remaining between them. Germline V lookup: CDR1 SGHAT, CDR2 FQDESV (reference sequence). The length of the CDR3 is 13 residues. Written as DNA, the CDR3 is TGTGCCAGCAGTTCCACAAACTACAATGAGCAGTTCTTC. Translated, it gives CASSSTNYNEQFF.

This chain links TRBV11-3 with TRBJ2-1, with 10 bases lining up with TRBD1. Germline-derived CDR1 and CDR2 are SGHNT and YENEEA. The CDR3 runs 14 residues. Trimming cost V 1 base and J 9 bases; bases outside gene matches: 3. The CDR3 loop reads CASSLGQGAVEQFF. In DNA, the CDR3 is TGTGCCAGCAGCTTAGGACAGGGGGCGGTTGAGCAGTTCTTC.

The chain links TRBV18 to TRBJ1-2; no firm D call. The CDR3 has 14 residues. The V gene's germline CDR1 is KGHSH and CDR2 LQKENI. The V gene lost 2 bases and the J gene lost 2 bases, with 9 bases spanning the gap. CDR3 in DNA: TGTGCCAGCTCACCAGAGAGACGGAACTATGGCTACACCTTC. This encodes CASSPERRNYGYTF.

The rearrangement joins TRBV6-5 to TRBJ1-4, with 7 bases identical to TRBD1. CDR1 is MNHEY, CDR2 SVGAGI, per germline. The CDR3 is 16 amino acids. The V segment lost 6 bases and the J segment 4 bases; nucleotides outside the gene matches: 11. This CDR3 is CASSQQGSIHNEKLFF. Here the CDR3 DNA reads TGTGCCAGCAGCCAACAGGGGTCAATCCATAATGAAAAACTGTTTTTT.

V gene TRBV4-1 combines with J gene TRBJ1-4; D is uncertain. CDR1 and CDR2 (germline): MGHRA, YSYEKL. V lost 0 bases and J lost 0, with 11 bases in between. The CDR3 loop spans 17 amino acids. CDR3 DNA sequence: TGCGCCAGCAGCCAAGATAGTGGGTTTGCAACTAATGAAAAACTGTTTTTT. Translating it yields CASSQDSGFATNEKLFF.

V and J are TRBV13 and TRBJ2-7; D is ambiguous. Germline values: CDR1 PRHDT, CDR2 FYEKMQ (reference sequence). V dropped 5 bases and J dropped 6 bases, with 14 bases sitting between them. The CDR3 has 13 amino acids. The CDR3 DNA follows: TGTGCCAGCAGCGCAGAAACCCCTGGCGAGCAGTACTTC. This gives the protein CASSAETPGEQYF.

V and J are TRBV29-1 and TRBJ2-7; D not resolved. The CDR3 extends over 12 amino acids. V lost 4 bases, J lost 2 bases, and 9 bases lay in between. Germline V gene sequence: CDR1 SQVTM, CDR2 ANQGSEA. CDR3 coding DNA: TGCAGCGTTGGTAGTCAGACCTACGAGCAGTACTTC. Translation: CSVGSQTYEQYF.

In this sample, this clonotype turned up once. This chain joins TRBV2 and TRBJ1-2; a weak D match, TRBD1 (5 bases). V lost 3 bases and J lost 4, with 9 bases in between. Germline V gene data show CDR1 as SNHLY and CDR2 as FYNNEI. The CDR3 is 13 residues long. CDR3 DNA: TGTGCCAGCAGTGACGGGACGGTCTATGGCTACACCTTC. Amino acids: CASSDGTVYGYTF.

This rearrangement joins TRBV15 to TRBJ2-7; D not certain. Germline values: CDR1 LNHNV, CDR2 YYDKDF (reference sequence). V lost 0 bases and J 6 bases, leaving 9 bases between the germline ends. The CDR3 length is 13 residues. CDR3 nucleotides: TGTGCCACCAGCAGAGATCCCCTTTCCGAGCAGTACGTC. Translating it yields CATSRDPLSEQYV.

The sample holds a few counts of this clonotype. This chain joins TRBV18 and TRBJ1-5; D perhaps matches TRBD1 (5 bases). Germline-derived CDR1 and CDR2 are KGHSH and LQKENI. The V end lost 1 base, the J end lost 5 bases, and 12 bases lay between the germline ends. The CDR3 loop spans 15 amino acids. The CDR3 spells CASSPLEGRDQPQHF. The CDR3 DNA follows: TGTGCCAGCTCACCACTTGAGGGGAGGGATCAGCCCCAGCATTTT.